This TCR beta chain was sequenced for a study of neurological immune-mediated disorders. This CDR3 comprises 16 residues. V dropped 4 bases and J dropped 5 bases, with 19 bases sitting between them. Germline loops: CDR1 SGHRS, CDR2 YFSETQ. TCRdb re-derived calls from the 5' RACE reads in MiXCR, one entry per CDR3 protein. Altogether 50,000 or so distinct CDR3 sequences are present, over 20% being singletons, with the ten largest covering more than 20%. V usage is TRBV5-1 and J usage is TRBJ2-1, with D possibly being TRBD2 (5 bases). The source material was PBMCs. The receptor was derived from a woman in her 70s in good health. The CDR3 loop is CASSPEAVWVDNEQFF. The CDR3 nucleotides are TGCGCCAGCAGCCCGGAAGCGGTATGGGTCGACAATGAGCAGTTCTTC.